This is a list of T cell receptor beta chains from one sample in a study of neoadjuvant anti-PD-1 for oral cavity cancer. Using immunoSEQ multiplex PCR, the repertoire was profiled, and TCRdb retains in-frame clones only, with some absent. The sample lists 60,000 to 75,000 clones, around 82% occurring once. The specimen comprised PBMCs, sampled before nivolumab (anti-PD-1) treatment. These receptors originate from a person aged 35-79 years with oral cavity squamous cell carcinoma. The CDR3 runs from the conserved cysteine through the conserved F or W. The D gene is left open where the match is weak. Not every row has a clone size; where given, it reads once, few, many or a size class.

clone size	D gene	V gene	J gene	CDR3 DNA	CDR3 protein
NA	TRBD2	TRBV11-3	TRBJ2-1	TGTGCCAGCAGCCCGGGGGGACTAGCGGGAATCGATGAGCAGTTCTTC	CASSPGGLAGIDEQFF
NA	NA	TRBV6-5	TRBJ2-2	TGTGCCAGCATCTCAGGCACCGGGGAGCTGTTTTTT	CASISGTGELFF
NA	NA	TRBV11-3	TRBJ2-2	TGTGCCAGCAGCTTAGAACAACAGACCGGGGAGCTGTTTTTT	CASSLEQQTGELFF
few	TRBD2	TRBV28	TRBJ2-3	TGTGCCAGCAGTACTCTACGACTAGCGGTTCGGAAAAGCACAGATACGCAGTATTTT	CASSTLRLAVRKSTDTQYF
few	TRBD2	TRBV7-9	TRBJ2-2	TGTGCCAGCAGCTTACAGGGAGGGGCCGGGGAGCTGTTTTTT	CASSLQGGAGELFF
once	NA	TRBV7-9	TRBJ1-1	TGTGCCAGCAGCTTAGTAACCGGGAACACTGAAGCTTTCTTT	CASSLVTGNTEAFF
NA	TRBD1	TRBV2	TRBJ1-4	TGTGCCAGCAGGCCCCAGGGGGCTGCTAATGAAAAACTGTTTTTT	CASRPQGAANEKLFF
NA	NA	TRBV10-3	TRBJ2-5	TGTGCCATCGGCGGGGCCCAAGAGACCCAGTACTTC	CAIGGAQETQYF
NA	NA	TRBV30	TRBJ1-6	TGTGCCTGGACATTTGCCGGGGGATCACCCCTCCACTTT	CAWTFAGGSPLHF
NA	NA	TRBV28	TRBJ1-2	TGTGCCACCCTCGGGGGGGTTGAGGGTAACTATGGCTACACCTTC	CATLGGVEGNYGYTF
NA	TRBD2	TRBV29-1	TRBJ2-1	TGCAGCGGGCATCGGCGGGAGGGAATCTACAATGAGCAGTTCTTC	CSGHRREGIYNEQFF
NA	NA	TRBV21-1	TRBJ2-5	TGTGCCAGCGTCCGGGCAGGGGGGGGAGAGACCCAGTACTTC	CASVRAGGGETQYF
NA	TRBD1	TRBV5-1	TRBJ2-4	TGCGCCAGCAGCTACTCTCCGGGACAGGGATTTTCCGGAAACATTCAGTACTTC	CASSYSPGQGFSGNIQYF
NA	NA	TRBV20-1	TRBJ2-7	TGCAGTGCAGGGGTAGCCTACGAGCAGTACTTC	CSAGVAYEQYF
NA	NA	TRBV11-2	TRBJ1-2	TGTGCCAGCAGCTTAGGCACAACAGGGTTAGTCTATGGCTACACCTTC	CASSLGTTGLVYGYTF
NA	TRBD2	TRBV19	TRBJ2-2	TGTGCCAGCGGGACTAGCGGGGGGGCGACCGGGGAGCTGTTTTTT	CASGTSGGATGELFF
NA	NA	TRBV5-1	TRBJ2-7	TGCGCCAGCAGTTCCCGGGACCAAACCTACGAGCAGTACTTC	CASSSRDQTYEQYF
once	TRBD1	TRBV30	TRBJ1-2	TGTGCCTGGAGTCTGGGGACAGGAAACTATGGCTACACCTTC	CAWSLGTGNYGYTF
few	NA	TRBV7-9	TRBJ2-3	TGTGCCAGCAGCCCCAGTGTGACGCAGTATTTT	CASSPSVTQYF
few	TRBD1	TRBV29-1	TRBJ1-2	TGCAGCGTATACGACAGGGGCGATCCCTATGGCTACACCTTC	CSVYDRGDPYGYTF
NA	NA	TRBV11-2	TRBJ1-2	TGTGCCAGCAGCTTAGGGGTGGGTGGGCGACAAGGCTACACCTTC	CASSLGVGGRQGYTF
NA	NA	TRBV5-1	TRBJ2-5	TGCGCCAGCAGCTTAGGCGTTGGTATGCAAGAGACCCAGTACTTC	CASSLGVGMQETQYF
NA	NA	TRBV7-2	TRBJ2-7	TGTGCCAGCAGCCCATCCCTCCTAGCGTCCTACGAGCAGTACTTC	CASSPSLLASYEQYF
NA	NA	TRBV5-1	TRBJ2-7	TGCGCCAGCAGCCTCCGGAGACAAACCTACGAGCAGTACTTC	CASSLRRQTYEQYF
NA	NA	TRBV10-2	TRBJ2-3	TGCGCCAGCGGTTGGTTGAAAAGCACAGATACGCAGTATTTT	CASGWLKSTDTQYF
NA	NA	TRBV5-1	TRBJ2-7	TGCGCCAGCAGCTTGGATGGGATGGGCTACGAGCAGTACTTC	CASSLDGMGYEQYF
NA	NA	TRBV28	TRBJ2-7	TGTGCCAGCAGTTTCTTCAGACCCCACATGAAGCGTTCCTACGAGCAGTACTTC	CASSFFRPHMKRSYEQYF
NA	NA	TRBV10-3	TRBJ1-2	TGTGCCATCAGTGAGTCGGACAGTAACTATGGCTACACCTTC	CAISESDSNYGYTF
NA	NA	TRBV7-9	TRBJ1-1	TGTGCCAGCAGGCCGCCTTTCCGGGTTGGCACTGAAGCTTTCTTT	CASRPPFRVGTEAFF
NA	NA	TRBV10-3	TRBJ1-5	TGTGCCATCAGTGAAGGACAGTCCAATCAGCCCCAGCATTTT	CAISEGQSNQPQHF
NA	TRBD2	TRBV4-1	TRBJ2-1	TGCGCCAGCAGCCTAATAGCGGGGGGCAATGAGCAGTTCTTC	CASSLIAGGNEQFF
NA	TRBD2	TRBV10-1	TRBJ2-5	TGCGCCAGCAGTGAGTCCGGGGCTAGCGGGGAAGAGACCCAGTACTTC	CASSESGASGEETQYF
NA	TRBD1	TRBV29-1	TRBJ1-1	TGCAGCGTCATTGGACAGGGTGACACTGAAGCTTTCTTT	CSVIGQGDTEAFF
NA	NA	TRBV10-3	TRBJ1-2	TGTGCCATCAGTGATGAGCCGGTTGGGGGTAGAATCACCTTC	CAISDEPVGGRITF
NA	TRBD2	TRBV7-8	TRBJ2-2	TGTGCCAGCAGCCCCCGGACTAGCGGGGGGGCCGGGACGAACACCGGGGAGCTGTTTTTT	CASSPRTSGGAGTNTGELFF
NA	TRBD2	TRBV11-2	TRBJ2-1	TGTGCCAGCAGCTTAGGGACTAGCGGGAGAGGATCGTTTGAGCAGTTCTTC	CASSLGTSGRGSFEQFF
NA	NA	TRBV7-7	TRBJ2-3	TGTGCCAGCAGCCTGAGCGGGCACACAGATACGCAGTATTTT	CASSLSGHTDTQYF
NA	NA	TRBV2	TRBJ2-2	TGTGCCAGCAGTGAACTGGGTCCCAACACCGGGGAGCTGTTTTTT	CASSELGPNTGELFF
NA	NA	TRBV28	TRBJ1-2	TGTGCCACACAGGGCCATGGCTACACCTTC	CATQGHGYTF
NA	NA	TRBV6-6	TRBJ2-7	TGTGCCAGCAGCCGAACAGGGAACTACGAGCAGTACTTC	CASSRTGNYEQYF